This TCR beta chain was profiled in a study of cytomegalovirus exposure and HLA in healthy donors. Overall study context: HLA-typed donors contributed some 87 million unique TCRs, which were held in an early data release. For the roughly 400 genotyped donors, approximately 83% fell within the Caucasian-associated ancestry cluster. General study results and limits: Later on, analysis showed that most CMV-associated TCR beta chains appeared to be HLA-restricted. Accurate HLA-A and HLA-B prediction from TCR beta sequences was reported for most subjects.

Primers: 60 Vbeta forward and 13 Jbeta reverse. Sequencing was performed with immunoSEQ multiplex PCR; in TCRdb, only in-frame clones are kept and a portion is missing. The repertoire consists of approximately 100,000 clones, with around 64% occurring once and the leading ten covering under 4%. Germline V gives CDR1 SGHRS, CDR2 YFSETQ. The V end was cut by 5 bases, the J end by 3 bases, with 12 bases between. This CDR3 spans 13 amino acids. This clone was detected a few times. Antigen: not known. This rearrangement joins TRBV5-1 to TRBJ2-7, with D perhaps matching TRBD2 (5 bases). What was sequenced was PBMCs. This receptor was obtained from a man aged 60 to 69 in good health and CMV-seronegative. This chain's CDR3 is CASSPEAVYEQYF. CDR3 DNA: TGCGCCAGCAGTCCCGAAGCGGTCTACGAGCAGTACTTC.